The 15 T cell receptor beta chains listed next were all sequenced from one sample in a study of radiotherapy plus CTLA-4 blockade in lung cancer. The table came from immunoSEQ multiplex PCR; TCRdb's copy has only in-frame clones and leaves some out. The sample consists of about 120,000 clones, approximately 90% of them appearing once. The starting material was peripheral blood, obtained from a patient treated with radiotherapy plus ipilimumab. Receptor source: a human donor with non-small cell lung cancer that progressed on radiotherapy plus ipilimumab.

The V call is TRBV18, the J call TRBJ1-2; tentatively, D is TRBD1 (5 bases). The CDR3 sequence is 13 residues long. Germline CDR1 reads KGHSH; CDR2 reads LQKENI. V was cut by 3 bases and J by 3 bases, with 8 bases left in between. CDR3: CASSPAGDYGYTF. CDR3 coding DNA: TGTGCCAGCTCACCGGCGGGGGACTATGGCTACACCTTC.

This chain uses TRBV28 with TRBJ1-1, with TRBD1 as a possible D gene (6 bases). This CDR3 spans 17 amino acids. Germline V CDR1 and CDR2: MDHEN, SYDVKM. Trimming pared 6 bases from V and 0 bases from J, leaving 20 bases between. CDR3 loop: CASRQGRRGILNTEAFF. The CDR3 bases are TGTGCCAGCAGACAGGGACGGAGGGGTATTTTGAACACTGAAGCTTTCTTT.

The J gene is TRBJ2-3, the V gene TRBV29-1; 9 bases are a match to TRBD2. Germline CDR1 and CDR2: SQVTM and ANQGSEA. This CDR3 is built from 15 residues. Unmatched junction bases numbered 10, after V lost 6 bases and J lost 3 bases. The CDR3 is CSVAIAGVETDTQYF. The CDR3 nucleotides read TGCAGCGTCGCTATAGCGGGAGTAGAGACAGATACGCAGTATTTT.

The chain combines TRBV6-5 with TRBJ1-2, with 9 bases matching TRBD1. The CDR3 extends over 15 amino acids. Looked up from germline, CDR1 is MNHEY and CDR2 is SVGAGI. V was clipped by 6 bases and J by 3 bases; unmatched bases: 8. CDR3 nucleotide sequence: TGTGCCAGCAGCTCCACAGGGGGCGCCTACTATGGCTACACCTTC. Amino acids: CASSSTGGAYYGYTF.

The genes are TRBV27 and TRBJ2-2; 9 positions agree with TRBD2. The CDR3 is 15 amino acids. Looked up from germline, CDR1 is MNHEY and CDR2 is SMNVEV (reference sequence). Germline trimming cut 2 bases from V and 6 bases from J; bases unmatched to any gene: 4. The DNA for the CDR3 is TGTGCCAGCAGTTTAGGGGGACTAGCTTCCGGGGAGCTGTTTTTT. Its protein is CASSLGGLASGELFF.

The CDR3 nucleotides are TGTGCCAGTACTCGGGACAGGGGAGCCCATAATCAGCCCCAGCATTTT. Translation: CASTRDRGAHNQPQHF. The J gene is TRBJ1-5, the V gene TRBV19, with 10 bases identical to TRBD1. J was trimmed by 4 bases and V by 7 bases; bases with no gene match: 10. CDR1 and CDR2 from the germline V gene are LNHDA and SQIVND (reference sequence). The CDR3 loop spans 16 amino acids.

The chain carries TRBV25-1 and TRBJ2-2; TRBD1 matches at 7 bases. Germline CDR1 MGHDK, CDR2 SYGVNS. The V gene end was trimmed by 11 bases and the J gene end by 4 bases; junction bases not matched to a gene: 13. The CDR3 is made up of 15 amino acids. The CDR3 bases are TGTGCCCCCACGCAGGGACAGAGCGGCACCGGGGAGCTGTTTTTT. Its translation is CAPTQGQSGTGELFF.

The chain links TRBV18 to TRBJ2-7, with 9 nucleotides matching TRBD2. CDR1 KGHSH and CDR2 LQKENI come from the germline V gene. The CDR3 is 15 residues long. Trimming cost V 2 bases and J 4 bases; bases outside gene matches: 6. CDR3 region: CASSPGLARNYEQYF. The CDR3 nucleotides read TGTGCCAGCTCACCAGGACTAGCGAGAAATTACGAGCAGTACTTC.

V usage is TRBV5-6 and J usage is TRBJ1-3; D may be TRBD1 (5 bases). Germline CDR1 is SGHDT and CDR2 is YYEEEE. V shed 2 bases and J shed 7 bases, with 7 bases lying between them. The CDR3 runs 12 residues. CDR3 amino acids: CASSFRGNTIYF. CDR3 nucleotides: TGTGCCAGCAGCTTTCGGGGGAACACCATATATTTT.

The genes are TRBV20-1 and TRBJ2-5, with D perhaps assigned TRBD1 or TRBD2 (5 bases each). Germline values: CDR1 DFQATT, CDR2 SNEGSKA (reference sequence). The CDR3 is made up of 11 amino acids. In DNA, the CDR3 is TGCAGCAAACGCTGGGGGGAGACCCAGTACTTC. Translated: CSKRWGETQYF.

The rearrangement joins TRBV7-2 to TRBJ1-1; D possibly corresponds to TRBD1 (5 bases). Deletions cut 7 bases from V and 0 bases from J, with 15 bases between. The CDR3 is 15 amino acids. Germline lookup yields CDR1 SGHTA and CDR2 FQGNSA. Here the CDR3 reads CASTTQGRLNTEAFF. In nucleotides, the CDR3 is TGTGCCAGCACCACCCAGGGACGGCTGAACACTGAAGCTTTCTTT.

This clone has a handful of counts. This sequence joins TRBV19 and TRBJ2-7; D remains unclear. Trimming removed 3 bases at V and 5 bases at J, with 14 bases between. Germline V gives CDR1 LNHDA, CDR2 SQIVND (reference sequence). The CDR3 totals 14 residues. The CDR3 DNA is TGTGCCAGTAGTATGGGTATGAATCGGCACGAGCAGTACTTC. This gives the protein CASSMGMNRHEQYF.

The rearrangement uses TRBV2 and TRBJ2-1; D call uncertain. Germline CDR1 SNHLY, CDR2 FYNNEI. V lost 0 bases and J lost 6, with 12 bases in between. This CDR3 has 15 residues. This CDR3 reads CASSEAEQFGNEQFF. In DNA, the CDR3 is TGTGCCAGCAGTGAAGCGGAGCAATTTGGCAATGAGCAGTTCTTC.

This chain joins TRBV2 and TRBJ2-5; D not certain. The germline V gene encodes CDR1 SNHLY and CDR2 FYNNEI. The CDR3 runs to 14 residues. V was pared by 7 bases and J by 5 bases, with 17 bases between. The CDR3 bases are TGTGCCAGCACCCAAGTCGGACCCGGGGAGACCCAGTACTTC. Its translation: CASTQVGPGETQYF.

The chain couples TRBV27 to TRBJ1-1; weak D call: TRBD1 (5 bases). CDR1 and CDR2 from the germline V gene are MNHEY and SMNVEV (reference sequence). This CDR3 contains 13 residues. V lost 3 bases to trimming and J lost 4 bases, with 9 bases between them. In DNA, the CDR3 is TGTGCCAGCAGTTTTGGGGGTTTCACTGAAGCTTTCTTT. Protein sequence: CASSFGGFTEAFF.